This TCR beta chain originates from a study of cytomegalovirus exposure and HLA in healthy donors. Across the whole study: Earlier work reported 117 million unique TCR beta sequences from some 170 million T cells.

Primers for the PCR totalled 60 Vbeta and 13 Jbeta. Using immunoSEQ multiplex PCR, the repertoire was profiled, and TCRdb retains in-frame clones only, with some absent. The sample comprises fewer than 150,000 clones, about 80% of which are singletons, and about 6.8% rests with the top ten. General study findings and limits: Immune exposure was documented only through CMV serostatus.

Concerning this clone: Its cognate antigen is unknown. The junction does not match germline at one end; this may be a read error.

Input material: PBMCs. The TCR sequence derives from a man aged 35 to 55 in good health and CMV-seropositive.

The CDR3 region has the DNA TGTGCTAGCAGCTTAGACGGTAACTCCTACAATGAGCAGTTCTTC. This encodes CASSLDGNSYNEQFF. The chain recombines TRBV7-7 with TRBJ2-1; D is undetermined. The CDR3 spans 15 residues. The germline gives CDR1 SSHAT, CDR2 FNYEAQ (reference sequence).